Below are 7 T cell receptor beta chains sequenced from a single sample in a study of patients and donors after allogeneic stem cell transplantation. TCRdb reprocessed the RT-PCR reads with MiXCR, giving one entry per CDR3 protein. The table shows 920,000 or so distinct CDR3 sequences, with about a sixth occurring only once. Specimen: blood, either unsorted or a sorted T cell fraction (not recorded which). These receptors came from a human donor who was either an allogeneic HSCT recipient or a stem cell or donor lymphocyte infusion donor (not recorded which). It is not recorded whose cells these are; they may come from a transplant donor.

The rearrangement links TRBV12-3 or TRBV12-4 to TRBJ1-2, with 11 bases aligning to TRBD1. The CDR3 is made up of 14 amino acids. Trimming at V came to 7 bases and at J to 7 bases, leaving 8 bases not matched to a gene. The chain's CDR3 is CASTPGQGEGGYTF. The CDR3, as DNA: TGTGCCAGCACCCCGGGACAGGGGGAGGGTGGCTACACCTTC.

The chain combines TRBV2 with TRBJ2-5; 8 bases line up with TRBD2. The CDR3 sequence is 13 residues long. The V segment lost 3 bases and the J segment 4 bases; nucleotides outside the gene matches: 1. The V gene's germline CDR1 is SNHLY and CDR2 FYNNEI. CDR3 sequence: CASSELAGETQYF. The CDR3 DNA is TGTGCCAGCAGTGAGCTAGCGGGAGAGACCCAGTACTTC.

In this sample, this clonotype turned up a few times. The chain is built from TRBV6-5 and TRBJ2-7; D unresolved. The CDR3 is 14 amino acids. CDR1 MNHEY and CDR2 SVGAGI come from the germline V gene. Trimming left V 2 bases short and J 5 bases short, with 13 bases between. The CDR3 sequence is CASSYGRLVHEQYF. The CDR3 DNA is TGTGCCAGCAGTTACGGCCGTCTAGTCCACGAGCAGTACTTC.

DNA for the CDR3: TGTGCCAGCAGTCAAACAAACTACGAGCAGTACTTC. Residues: CASSQTNYEQYF. The chain is built from TRBV6-6 and TRBJ2-7, with D unresolved. Germline V gene data show CDR1 as MNHNY and CDR2 as SVGAGI (reference sequence). Trimming pared 5 bases from V and 3 bases from J, leaving 8 bases between. The CDR3 is 12 amino acids.

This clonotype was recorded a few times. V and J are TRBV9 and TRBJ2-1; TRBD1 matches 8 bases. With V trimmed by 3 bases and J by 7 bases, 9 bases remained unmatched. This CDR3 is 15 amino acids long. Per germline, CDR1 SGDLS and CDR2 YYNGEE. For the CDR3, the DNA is TGTGCCAGCAGCGCCCGACAGGGGACGGGGAATGAGCAGTTCTTC. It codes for CASSARQGTGNEQFF.

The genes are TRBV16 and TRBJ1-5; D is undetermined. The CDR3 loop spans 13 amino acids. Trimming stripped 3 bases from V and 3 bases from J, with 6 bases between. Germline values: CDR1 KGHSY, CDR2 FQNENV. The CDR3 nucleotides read TGTGCCAGCAGCCATCCCTTCAATCAGCCCCAGCATTTT. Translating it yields CASSHPFNQPQHF.

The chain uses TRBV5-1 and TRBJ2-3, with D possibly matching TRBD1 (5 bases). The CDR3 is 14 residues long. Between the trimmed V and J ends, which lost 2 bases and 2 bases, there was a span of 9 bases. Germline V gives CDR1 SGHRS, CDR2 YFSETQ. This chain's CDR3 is CASSFRQITDTQYF. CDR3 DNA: TGCGCCAGCAGCTTCAGACAGATCACAGATACGCAGTATTTT.